This T cell receptor beta chain was documented in a study of regulatory T cells in long-lasting Graves disease. For the study at large: For under 3 months, newly diagnosed Graves' patients had been taking antithyroid drugs.

The time point is: newly diagnosed GD, antithyroid drugs for less than 3 months. Preparation of the TCR library used RNA extracted from PBMCs. This clonotype was picked up many times. Arm-PCR with iRepertoire HTBI primers amplified the CDR3 regions for these TCR beta libraries. One entry per CDR3 protein, called by TCRdb with MiXCR from the multiplex PCR reads. The data show 250,000 to 300,000 distinct CDR3 sequences, with approximately 20% seen just once and less than 15% held by the top ten. Trimming cost V 4 bases and J 0 bases, with 16 bases left between them. The germline gives CDR1 SGHRS, CDR2 YFSETQ. The CDR3 is 17 residues long. A further study also used this sample, focusing on T cells in Graves' hyperthyroidism and ophthalmopathy.

The sequencing here drew on peripheral blood mononuclear cells (PBMCs), taken at new diagnosis, from a patient treated with antithyroid drugs. This clonotype was sampled from a woman in her twenties or thirties with Graves disease. This chain connects TRBV5-1 to TRBJ2-2; tentative D call: TRBD2 (6 bases). CDR3 nucleotides: TGCGCCAGCAGCGTGTGGACGGGCGGGACGAACACCGGGGAGCTGTTTTTT. The encoded protein is CASSVWTGGTNTGELFF.